The rows below give T cell receptor beta chains drawn from one sample of a study of cytomegalovirus exposure and HLA in healthy donors. The table came from immunoSEQ multiplex PCR; TCRdb's copy has only in-frame clones and leaves some out. This sample has about 120,000 clones; 60% to 85% occur once, and the top ten carry around 2.7%. The material sequenced was PBMCs. The origin of the receptors is a woman aged 35 to 49 in good health and CMV-seropositive. The CDR3 runs from the conserved cysteine through the conserved F or W. The order of the fields is clone size, V gene, D gene, J gene, CDR3 DNA, CDR3 protein. The D gene is left open where the match is weak. The listing skips clone size in some rows; elsewhere it reads once, few, many or a size class.

>-|TRBV27|TRBD2|TRBJ2-5
TGTGCCAGCATCCCTAGCGGGAGAGGGTGGGAGACCCAGTACTTC
CASIPSGRGWETQYF
>-|TRBV21-1|-|TRBJ1-2
TGTGCCAGCAGCATCGACAGGGGGCGCGACTATGGCTACACCTTC
CASSIDRGRDYGYTF
>-|TRBV6-1|-|TRBJ1-5
TGTGCCAGCAGCTACCTCAGGGTGGGCAATCAGCCCCAGCATTTT
CASSYLRVGNQPQHF
>-|TRBV18|TRBD1|TRBJ1-4
TGTGCCAGCTCACTCCTGACAGGGTGGGGTGAAAAACTGTTTTTT
CASSLLTGWGEKLFF
>-|TRBV6-5|-|TRBJ1-4
TGTGCCAGCAATATGGAGGGACCTGGTCGAAAACTGTTTTTT
CASNMEGPGRKLFF
>-|TRBV19|-|TRBJ1-2
TGTGCCAGTGGAGCCCGGGGGGAGGGCTATGGCTACACCTTC
CASGARGEGYGYTF
>-|TRBV19|-|TRBJ1-2
TGTGCCAGTAGTACCTCCTATGGGAGCTATGGCTACACCTTC
CASSTSYGSYGYTF
>once|TRBV5-1|TRBD1|TRBJ2-5
TGCGCCAGCAGCTTGGGGACAGGGAAAGAGACCCAGTACTTC
CASSLGTGKETQYF
>-|TRBV7-8|-|TRBJ1-1
TGTGCCAGCAGCTTACGGAGGCACCTGAACACTGAAGCTTTCTTT
CASSLRRHLNTEAFF
>-|TRBV9|-|TRBJ1-5
TGTGCCAGCAGCGTGGGGGAGGGTGGCGTAGATCAGCCCCAGCATTTT
CASSVGEGGVDQPQHF
>-|TRBV4-3|-|TRBJ2-1
TGCGCCAGCAGCCAGCGGCTAAACAATGAGCAGTTCTTC
CASSQRLNNEQFF
>-|TRBV5-4|TRBD1|TRBJ2-5
TGTGCCAGCAGCGAACAGGGGGGGACCCAGTACTTC
CASSEQGGTQYF
>once|TRBV12-5|-|TRBJ1-1
TGTGCTAGTGGTTTGGCGGGAGTGGGCAGGACACAAGAAGCTTTCTTT
CASGLAGVGRTQEAFF
>-|TRBV6-6|TRBD1|TRBJ2-5
TGTGCCAGCACTCCGAGTGACAGGGGAATTGAGACCCAGTACTTC
CASTPSDRGIETQYF
>few|TRBV6-5|TRBD1|TRBJ1-1
TGTGCCAGCAGTTACTTAGGGACAGGGTCGAACACTGAAGCTTTCTTT
CASSYLGTGSNTEAFF
>once|TRBV2|-|TRBJ1-5
TGTGCCAGCAGTGAAGCGCTACAGGGCAATCAGCCCCAGCATTTT
CASSEALQGNQPQHF
>-|TRBV30|-|TRBJ1-5
TGTGCCTGGAGTGTAGGGGGTTTGGCTCAGCCCCAGCATTTT
CAWSVGGLAQPQHF
>-|TRBV5-1|TRBD2|TRBJ2-1
TGCGCCAGCAGCCCGGAGCGGGAGTCGGAGTTCTTC
CASSPERESEFF
>-|TRBV7-9|-|TRBJ1-2
TGTGCCAGCAGCTTAGTAGTGGACTATGGCTACACCTTC
CASSLVVDYGYTF
>-|TRBV5-6|-|TRBJ1-4
TGTGCCAGCAGCCCACGCGGGGTACTAAATGAAAAACTGTTTTTT
CASSPRGVLNEKLFF
>few|TRBV5-6|-|TRBJ1-5
TGTGCCAGCAGCCGCGTAGGGGGTAATCAGCCCCAGCATTTT
CASSRVGGNQPQHF
>-|TRBV11-2|TRBD1|TRBJ1-2
TGTGCCAGCAGCTTAGGGGGACAGCCCTTCTATGGCTACACCTTC
CASSLGGQPFYGYTF
>-|TRBV4-3|-|TRBJ1-2
TGCGCCAGCAGCCCGACTGTGGGCTATGGCTACACCTTC
CASSPTVGYGYTF
>-|TRBV2|-|TRBJ2-7
TGTGCCAGTCAGACTAGTCAACGCGAGCAGTACTTC
CASQTSQREQYF
>-|TRBV14|TRBD1|TRBJ1-1
TGTGCCAGCAGCCAAGTACAGGGGGCGAGGAACACTGAAGCTTTCTTT
CASSQVQGARNTEAFF
>-|TRBV6-5|-|TRBJ2-1
TGTGCCAGCAGTTACCGGTCTCTCGATGAGCAGTTCTTC
CASSYRSLDEQFF
>once|TRBV19|TRBD2|TRBJ2-7
TGTGCCAGTAGCCCTAGCGGGAGCAGGTACGAGCAGTACTTC
CASSPSGSRYEQYF
>-|TRBV7-2|-|TRBJ2-3
TGTGCCAGCAGCCAGGGGGGCGGCACAGATACGCAGTATTTT
CASSQGGGTDTQYF
>once|TRBV5-6|TRBD1|TRBJ2-7
TGTGCCAGCAGCCCGCAGGGGGAGTGGTACGAGCAGTACTTC
CASSPQGEWYEQYF
>-|TRBV4-3|TRBD2|TRBJ2-7
TGCGCCAGCAGCCAAGGGTCTAGCGGGAGTTTTCAGGAGCAGTACTTC
CASSQGSSGSFQEQYF
>-|TRBV6-1|-|TRBJ1-5
TGTGCCAGCAGTGAGTGGGCGGGGGGGGGTGGCAATCAGCCCCAGCATTTT
CASSEWAGGGGNQPQHF